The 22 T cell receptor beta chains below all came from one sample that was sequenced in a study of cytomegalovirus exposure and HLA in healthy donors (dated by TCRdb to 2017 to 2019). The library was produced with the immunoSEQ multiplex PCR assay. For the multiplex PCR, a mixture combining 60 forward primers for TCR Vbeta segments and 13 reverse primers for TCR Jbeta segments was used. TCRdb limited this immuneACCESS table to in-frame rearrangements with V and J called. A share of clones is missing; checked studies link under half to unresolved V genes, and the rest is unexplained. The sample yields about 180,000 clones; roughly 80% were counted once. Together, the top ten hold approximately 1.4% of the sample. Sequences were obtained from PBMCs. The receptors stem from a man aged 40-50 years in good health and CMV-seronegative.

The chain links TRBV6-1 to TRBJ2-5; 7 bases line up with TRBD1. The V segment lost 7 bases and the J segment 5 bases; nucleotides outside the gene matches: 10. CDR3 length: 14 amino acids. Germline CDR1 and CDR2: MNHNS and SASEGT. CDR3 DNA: TGTGCCAGCACCAGAGGACAGGTCACGGAGACCCAGTACTTC. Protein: CASTRGQVTETQYF.

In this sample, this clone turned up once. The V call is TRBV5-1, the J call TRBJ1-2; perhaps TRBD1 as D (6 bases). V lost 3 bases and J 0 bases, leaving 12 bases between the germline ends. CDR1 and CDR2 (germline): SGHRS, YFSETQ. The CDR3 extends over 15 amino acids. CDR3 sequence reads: CASSSRGSPNYGYTF. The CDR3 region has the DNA TGCGCCAGCAGCTCGAGGGGGTCGCCTAACTATGGCTACACCTTC.

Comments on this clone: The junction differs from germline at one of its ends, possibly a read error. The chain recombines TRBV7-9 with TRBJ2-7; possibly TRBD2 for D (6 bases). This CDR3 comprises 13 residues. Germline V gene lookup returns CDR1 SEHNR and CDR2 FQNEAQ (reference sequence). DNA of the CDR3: TGTGCCAGCAGCTTGGGGGGTGACGGGCCCCCCCGTTTC. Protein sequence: CASSLGGDGPPRF.

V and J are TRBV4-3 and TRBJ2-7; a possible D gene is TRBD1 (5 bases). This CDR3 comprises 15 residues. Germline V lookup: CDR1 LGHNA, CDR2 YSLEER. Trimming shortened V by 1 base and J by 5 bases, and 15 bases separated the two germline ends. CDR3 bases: TGCGCCAGCAGCCAAGCCCACAGGTTAGAGGACGAGCAGTACTTC. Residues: CASSQAHRLEDEQYF.

CDR3 bases: TGTGCCAGCAATCCCGCCGGGACAGCATATGGCTACACCTTC. Protein: CASNPAGTAYGYTF. V is TRBV2 and J is TRBJ1-2, with 7 positions matching TRBD1. Germline lookup yields CDR1 SNHLY and CDR2 FYNNEI. CDR3 length equals 14 residues. After removal of 7 bases from V and 5 bases from J, the junction contained 10 bases not matched to a gene.

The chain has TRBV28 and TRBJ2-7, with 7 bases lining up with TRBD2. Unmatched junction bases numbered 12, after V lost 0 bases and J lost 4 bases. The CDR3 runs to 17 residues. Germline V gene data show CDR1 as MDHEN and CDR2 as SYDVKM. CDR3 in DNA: TGTGCCAGCAGTTTATGGGGGGGGTCGGGCGCTCCGTACGAGCAGTACTTC. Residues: CASSLWGGSGAPYEQYF.

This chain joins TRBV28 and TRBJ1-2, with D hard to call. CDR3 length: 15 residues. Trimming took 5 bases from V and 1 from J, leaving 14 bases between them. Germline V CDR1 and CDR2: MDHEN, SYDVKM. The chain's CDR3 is CASSLTAAINYGYTF. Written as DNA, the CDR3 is TGTGCCAGCAGTCTAACCGCGGCAATTAACTATGGCTACACCTTC.

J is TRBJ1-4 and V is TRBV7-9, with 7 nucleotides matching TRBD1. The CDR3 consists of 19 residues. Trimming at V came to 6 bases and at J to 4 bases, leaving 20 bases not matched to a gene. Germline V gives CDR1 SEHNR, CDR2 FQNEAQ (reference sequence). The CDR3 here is CASSNSRSLGGGFNEKLFF. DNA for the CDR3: TGTGCCAGCAGTAATAGCCGATCCCTAGGGGGCGGATTTAATGAAAAACTGTTTTTT.

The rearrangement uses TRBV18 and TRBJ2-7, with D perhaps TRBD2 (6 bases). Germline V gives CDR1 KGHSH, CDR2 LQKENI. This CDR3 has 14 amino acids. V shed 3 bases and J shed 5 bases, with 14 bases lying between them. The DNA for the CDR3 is TGTGCCAGCTCACCCCTGGGGAGGAGGGACGAGCAGTACTTC. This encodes CASSPLGRRDEQYF.

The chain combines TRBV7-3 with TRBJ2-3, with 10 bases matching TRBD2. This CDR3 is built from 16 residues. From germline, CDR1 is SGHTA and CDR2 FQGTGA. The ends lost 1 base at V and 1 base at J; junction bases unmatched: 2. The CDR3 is CASSLRSGGGTDTQYF. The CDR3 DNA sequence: TGTGCCAGCAGCTTAAGGAGCGGGGGGGGCACAGATACGCAGTATTTT.

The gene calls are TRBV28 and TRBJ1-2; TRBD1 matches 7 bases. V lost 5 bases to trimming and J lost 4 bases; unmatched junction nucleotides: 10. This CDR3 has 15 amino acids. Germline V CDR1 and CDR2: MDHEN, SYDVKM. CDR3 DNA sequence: TGTGCCAGCAGTAGTCGTGACAGGGCCGTCTATGGCTACACCTTC. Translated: CASSSRDRAVYGYTF.

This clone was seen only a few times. CDR3 coding DNA: TGTGCCAGCAGCAAAGCTTGGCCCAAACCGGGGAGGGGTGCTAATGAAAAACTGTTTTTT. Its translation: CASSKAWPKPGRGANEKLFF. The gene calls are TRBV21-1 and TRBJ1-4. TRBV21-1 is a documented pseudogene. CDR3 length: 20 amino acids.

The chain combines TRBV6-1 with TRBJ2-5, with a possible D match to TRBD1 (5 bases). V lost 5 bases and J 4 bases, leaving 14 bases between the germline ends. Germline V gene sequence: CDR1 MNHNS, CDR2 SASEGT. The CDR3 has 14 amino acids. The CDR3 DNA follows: TGTGCCAGCAGTAAAACTCAGGGCGGAGAGACCCAGTACTTC. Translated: CASSKTQGGETQYF.

CDR3 amino acids: CASSQRTGVALNTEAFF. The CDR3 nucleotides read TGCGCCAGCAGCCAACGGACAGGGGTCGCATTGAACACTGAAGCTTTCTTT. The chain is built from TRBV4-3 and TRBJ1-1; 9 bases align to TRBD1. CDR3 size: 17 residues. V trimming: 2 bases; J trimming: 0 bases; junction bases outside the gene matches: 7. Germline CDR1 is LGHNA and CDR2 is YSLEER.

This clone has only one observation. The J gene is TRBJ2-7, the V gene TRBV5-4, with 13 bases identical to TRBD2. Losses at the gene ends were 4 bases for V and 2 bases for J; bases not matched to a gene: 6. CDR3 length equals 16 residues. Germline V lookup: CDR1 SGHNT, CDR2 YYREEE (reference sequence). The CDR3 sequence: CASSRPGLAGTYEQYF. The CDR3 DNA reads TGTGCCAGCAGCCGCCCGGGACTAGCGGGGACCTACGAGCAGTACTTC.

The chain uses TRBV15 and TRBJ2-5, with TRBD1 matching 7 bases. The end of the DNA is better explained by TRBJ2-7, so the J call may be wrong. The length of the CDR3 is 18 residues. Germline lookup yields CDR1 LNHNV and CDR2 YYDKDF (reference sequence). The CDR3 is CATSPRTGSQKGHYEQYF. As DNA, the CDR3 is TGTGCCACCAGCCCCAGGACAGGATCCCAAAAAGGTCATTACGAGCAGTACTTC.

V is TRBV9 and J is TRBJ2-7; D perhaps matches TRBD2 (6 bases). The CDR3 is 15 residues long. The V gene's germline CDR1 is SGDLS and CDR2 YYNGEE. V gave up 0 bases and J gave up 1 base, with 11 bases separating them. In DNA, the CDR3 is TGTGCCAGCAGCGTAGCCAGCGGAGGGTCCTACGAGCAGTACTTC. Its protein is CASSVASGGSYEQYF.

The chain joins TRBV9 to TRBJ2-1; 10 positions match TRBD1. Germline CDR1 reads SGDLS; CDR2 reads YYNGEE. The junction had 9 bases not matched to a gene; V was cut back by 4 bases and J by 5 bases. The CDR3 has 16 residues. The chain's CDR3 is CASSIPTGGSNNEQFF. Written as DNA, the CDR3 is TGTGCCAGCAGCATCCCGACAGGGGGCAGCAACAATGAGCAGTTCTTC.

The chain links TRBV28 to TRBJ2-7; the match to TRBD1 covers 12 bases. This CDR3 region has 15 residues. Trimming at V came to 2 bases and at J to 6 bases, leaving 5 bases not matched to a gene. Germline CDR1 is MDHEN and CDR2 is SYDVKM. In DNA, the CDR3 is TGTGCCAGCAGTTTACCCGGGACAGGGGGCGCCGAGCAGTACTTC. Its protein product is CASSLPGTGGAEQYF.

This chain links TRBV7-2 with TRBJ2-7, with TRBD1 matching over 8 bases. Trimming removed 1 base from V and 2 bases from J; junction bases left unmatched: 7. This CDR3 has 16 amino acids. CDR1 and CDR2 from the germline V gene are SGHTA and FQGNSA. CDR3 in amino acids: CASSLGRQGFPYEQYF. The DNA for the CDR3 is TGTGCCAGCAGCTTAGGGAGACAGGGGTTCCCCTACGAGCAGTACTTC.

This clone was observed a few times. CDR3 sequence reads: CASKAWTGRNQPQHF. CDR3 bases: TGTGCCAGCAAGGCTTGGACAGGGAGGAATCAGCCCCAGCATTTT. V gene TRBV2 combines with J gene TRBJ1-5; 8 positions agree with TRBD1. CDR1 is SNHLY, CDR2 FYNNEI, per germline. The CDR3 loop spans 15 amino acids. V lost 7 bases and J lost 4; bases outside the gene matches: 9.

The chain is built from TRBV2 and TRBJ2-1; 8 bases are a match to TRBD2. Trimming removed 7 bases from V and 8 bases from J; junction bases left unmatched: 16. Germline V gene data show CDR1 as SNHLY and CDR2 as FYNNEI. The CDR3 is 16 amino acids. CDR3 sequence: CASTLGSGGDLHEQFF. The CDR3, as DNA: TGTGCCAGCACGTTGGGCAGCGGGGGTGATCTCCATGAGCAGTTCTTC.